The T cell receptor beta chain under discussion was sequenced for a study of regulatory T cells in long-lasting Graves disease. The CDR3 length is 18 residues. V was pared by 5 bases and J by 2 bases, with 17 bases of the junction left unmatched. CDR1 and CDR2 (germline): MDHEN, SYDVKM. Time point given: newly diagnosed GD, antithyroid drugs for less than 3 months. Researchers made the TCR library from RNA that was extracted from PBMCs. Assembly of TCR beta libraries relied on iRepertoire HTBI primers together with Arm-PCR of CDR3 regions. In TCRdb, the multiplex PCR reads were re-called with MiXCR into one record per CDR3 protein. The sample records around 450,000 distinct CDR3 sequences, more than 12% being singletons. The sample holds many counts of this clonotype. The sample was also linked to a second study, of T cells in Graves' hyperthyroidism and ophthalmopathy.

The V and J genes are TRBV28 and TRBJ1-2, with TRBD1 matching over 7 bases. The clonotype was recovered from a woman younger than 45 with Graves disease. Material: peripheral blood mononuclear cells (PBMCs), obtained at new diagnosis, from a patient treated with antithyroid drugs. CDR3 residues: CASSEPGTGVALNYGYTF. In DNA, the CDR3 is TGTGCCAGCAGTGAACCGGGCACAGGGGTCGCACTAAACTATGGCTACACCTTC.